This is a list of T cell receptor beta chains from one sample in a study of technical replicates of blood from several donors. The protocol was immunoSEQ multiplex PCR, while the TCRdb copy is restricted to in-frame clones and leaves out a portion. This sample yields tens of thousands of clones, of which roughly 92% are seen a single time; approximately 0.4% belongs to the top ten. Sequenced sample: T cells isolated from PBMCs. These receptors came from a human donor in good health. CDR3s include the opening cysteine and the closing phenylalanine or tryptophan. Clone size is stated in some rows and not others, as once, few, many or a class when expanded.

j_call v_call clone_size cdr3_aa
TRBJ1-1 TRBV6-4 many CASRDRRGTEAFF
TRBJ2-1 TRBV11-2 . CASSPSGIAYNEQFF
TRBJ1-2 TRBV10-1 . CASSAGTGDYGYTF
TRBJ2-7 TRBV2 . CASTRESSYEQYF
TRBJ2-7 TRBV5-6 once CASSGRRGSYEQYF
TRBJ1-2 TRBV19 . CASSIQGDHGYTF
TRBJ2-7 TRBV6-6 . CASGEYFNEQYF
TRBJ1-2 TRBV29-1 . CSGMETGGEYGYTF
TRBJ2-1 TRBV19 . CASSQDRNEQFF
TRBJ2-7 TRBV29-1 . CSVGTKSYEQYF
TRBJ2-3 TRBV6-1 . CASSEARSGYSTDTQYF
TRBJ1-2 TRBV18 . CASSPPGSNGYTF
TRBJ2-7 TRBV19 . CASSFRDSPYEQYF
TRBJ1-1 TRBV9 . CASSPGGGMNTEAFF
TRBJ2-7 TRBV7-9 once CASSLSSLSYEQYF
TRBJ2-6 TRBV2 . CASSGWRGSGANVLTF
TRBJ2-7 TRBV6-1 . CASRQESSYEQYF
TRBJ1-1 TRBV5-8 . CASRGTPWATEAFF
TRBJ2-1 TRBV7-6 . CASSIYNEQFF
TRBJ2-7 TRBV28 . CASSSWTSGIYEQYF
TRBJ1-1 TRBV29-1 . CSSLGGRNTEAFF
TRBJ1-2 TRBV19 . CASTPTTGGGYGYTF
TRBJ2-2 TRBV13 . CASSGGTSGGELFF
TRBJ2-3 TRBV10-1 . CARSSGISTDTQYF
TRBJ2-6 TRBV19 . CASSIWGLAGGGWGANVLTF
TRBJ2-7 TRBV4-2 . CASSQFRDNYEQYF
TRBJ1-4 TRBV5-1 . CASSLARSGSEKLFF
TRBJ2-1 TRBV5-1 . CASTSLQGPQFF
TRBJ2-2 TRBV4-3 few CASSHADTGSSELFF
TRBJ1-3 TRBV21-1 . CASSKAHRDSRLEFSGNTIYF
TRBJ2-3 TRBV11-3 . CASSLRVDTQYF
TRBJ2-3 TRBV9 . CASAAQDFTTDTQYF